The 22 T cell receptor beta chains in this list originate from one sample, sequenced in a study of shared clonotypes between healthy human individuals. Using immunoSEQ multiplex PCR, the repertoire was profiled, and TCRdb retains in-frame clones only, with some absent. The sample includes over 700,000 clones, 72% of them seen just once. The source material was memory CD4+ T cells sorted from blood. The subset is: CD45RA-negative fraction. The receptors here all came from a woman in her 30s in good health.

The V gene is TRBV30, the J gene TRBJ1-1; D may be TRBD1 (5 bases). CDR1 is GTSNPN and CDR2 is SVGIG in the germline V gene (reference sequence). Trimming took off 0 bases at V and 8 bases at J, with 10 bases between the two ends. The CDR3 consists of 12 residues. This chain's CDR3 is CAWSVQGPEAFF. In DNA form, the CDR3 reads TGTGCCTGGAGTGTTCAGGGACCCGAAGCTTTCTTT.

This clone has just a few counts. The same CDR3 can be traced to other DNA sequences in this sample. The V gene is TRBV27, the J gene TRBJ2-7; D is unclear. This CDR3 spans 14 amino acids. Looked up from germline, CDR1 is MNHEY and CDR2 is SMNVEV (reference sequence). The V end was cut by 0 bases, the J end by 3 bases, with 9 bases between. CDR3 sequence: CASSLSILSYEQYF. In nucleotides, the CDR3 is TGTGCCAGCAGTTTATCGATCCTTAGCTACGAGCAGTACTTC.

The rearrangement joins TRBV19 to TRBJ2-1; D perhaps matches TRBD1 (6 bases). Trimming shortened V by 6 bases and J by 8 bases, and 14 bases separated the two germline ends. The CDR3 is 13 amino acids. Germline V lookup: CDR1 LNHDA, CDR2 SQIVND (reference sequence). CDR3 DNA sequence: TGTGCCAGTAGAAAACAGGGAATGTATGAGCAGTTCTTC. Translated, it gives CASRKQGMYEQFF. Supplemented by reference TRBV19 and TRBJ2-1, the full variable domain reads DGGITQSPKYLFRKEGQNVTLSCEQNLNHDAMYWYRQDPGQGLRLIYYSQIVNDFQKGDIAEGYSVSREKKESFPLTVTSAQKNPTAFYLCASRKQGMYEQFFGPGTRLTVL.

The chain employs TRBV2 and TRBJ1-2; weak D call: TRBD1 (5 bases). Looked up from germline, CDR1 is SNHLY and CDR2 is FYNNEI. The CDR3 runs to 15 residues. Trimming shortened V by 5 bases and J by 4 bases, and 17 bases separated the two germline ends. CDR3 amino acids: CASSPDSSGGYGYTF. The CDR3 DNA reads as TGTGCCAGCAGTCCCGACTCCAGCGGGGGCTATGGCTACACCTTC.

Here the CDR3 reads CASANGGGYGYTF. The CDR3 DNA is TGTGCCAGCGCAAATGGGGGGGGCTATGGCTACACCTTC. This chain joins TRBV6-6 and TRBJ1-2; possible D gene TRBD1, 5 bases. Germline CDR1 reads MNHNY; CDR2 reads SVGAGI (reference sequence). V lost 8 bases, J lost 4 bases, and 14 bases lay in between. There are 13 residues in the CDR3.

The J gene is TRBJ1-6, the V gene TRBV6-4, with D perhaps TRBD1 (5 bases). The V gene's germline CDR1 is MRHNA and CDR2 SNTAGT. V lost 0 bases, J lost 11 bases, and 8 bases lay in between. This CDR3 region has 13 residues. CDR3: CASSDSMGAPLHF. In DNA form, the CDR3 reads TGTGCCAGCAGTGACTCCATGGGGGCACCCCTCCACTTT.

The CDR3: CASSLGDRGNTIYF. In DNA form, the CDR3 reads TGCGCCAGCAGCTTGGGGGACAGAGGAAACACCATATATTTT. The V call is TRBV5-1, the J call TRBJ1-3, with TRBD1 matching 7 bases. Per the germline V gene, CDR1 is SGHRS and CDR2 is YFSETQ. The CDR3 is made up of 14 amino acids. Trimming took 0 bases from V and 4 from J; bases not matched to a gene: 1.

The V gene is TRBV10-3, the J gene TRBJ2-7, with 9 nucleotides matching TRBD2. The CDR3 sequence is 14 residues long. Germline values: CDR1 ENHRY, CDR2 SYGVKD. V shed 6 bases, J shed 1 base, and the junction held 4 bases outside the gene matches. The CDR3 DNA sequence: TGTGCCATCAGGGGACTAGCAGGGTCCTACGAGCAGTACTTC. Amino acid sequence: CAIRGLAGSYEQYF.

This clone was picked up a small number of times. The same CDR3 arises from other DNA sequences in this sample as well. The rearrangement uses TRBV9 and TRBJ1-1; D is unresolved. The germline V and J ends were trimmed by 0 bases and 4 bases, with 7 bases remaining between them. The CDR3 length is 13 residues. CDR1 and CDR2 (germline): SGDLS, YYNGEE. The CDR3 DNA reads TGTGCCAGCAGCGTAGCCTGGGGCACTGAAGCTTTCTTT. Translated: CASSVAWGTEAFF.

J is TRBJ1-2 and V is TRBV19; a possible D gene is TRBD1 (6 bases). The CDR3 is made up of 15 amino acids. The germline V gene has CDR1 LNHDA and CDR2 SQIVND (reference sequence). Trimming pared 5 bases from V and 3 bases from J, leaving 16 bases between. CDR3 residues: CASSPGRRGYYGYTF. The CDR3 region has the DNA TGTGCCAGTAGTCCTGGGAGAAGGGGGTACTATGGCTACACCTTC.

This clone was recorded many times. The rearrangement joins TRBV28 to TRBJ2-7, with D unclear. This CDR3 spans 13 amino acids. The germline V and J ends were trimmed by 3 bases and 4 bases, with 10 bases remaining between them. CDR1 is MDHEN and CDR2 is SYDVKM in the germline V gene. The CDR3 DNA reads TGTGCCAGCAGTTTTTCCCCTCCGTACGAGCAGTACTTC. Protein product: CASSFSPPYEQYF. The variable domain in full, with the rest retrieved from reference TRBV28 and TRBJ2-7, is DVKVTQSSRYLVKRTGEKVFLECVQDMDHENMFWYRQDPGLGLRLIYFSYDVKMKEKGDIPEGYSVSREKKERFSLILESASTNQTSMYLCASSFSPPYEQYFGPGTRLTVT.

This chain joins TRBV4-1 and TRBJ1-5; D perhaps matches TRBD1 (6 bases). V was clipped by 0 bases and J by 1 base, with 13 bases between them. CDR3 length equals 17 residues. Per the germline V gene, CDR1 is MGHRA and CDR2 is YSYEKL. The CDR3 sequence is CASSQDRQDSSNQPQHF. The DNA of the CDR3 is TGCGCCAGCAGCCAAGATAGGCAGGACAGCAGCAATCAGCCCCAGCATTTT.

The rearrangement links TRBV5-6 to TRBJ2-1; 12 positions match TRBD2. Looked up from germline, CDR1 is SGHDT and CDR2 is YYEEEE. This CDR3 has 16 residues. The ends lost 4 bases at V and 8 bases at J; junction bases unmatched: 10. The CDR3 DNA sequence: TGTGCCAGCAGCCGACTAGCGGGAGTAGGGACCCATGAGCAGTTCTTC. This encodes CASSRLAGVGTHEQFF.

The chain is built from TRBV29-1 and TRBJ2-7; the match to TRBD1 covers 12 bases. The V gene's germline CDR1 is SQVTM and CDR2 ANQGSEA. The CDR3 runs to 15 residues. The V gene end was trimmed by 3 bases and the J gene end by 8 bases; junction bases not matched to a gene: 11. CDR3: CSVEGQGAKGIKQYF. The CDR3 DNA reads TGCAGCGTTGAGGGACAGGGGGCGAAGGGTATCAAGCAGTACTTC.

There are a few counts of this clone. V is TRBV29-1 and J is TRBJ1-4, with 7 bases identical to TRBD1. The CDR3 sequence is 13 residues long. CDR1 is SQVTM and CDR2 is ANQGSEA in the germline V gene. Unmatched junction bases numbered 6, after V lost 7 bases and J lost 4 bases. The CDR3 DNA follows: TGCAGCGCCCGACAGGGACTTAATGAAAAACTGTTTTTT. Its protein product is CSARQGLNEKLFF.

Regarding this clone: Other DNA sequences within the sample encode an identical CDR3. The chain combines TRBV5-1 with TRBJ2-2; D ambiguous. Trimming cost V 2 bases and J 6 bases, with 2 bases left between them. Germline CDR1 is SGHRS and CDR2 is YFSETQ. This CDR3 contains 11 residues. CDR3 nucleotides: TGCGCCAGCAGCTTCTCCGGGGAGCTGTTTTTT. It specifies CASSFSGELFF.

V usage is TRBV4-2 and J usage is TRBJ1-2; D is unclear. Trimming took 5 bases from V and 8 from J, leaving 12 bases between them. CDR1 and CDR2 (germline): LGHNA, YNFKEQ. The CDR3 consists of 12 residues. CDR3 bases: TGTGCCAGCAGCTACGGACTAAGCGGCTACACCTTC. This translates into CASSYGLSGYTF.

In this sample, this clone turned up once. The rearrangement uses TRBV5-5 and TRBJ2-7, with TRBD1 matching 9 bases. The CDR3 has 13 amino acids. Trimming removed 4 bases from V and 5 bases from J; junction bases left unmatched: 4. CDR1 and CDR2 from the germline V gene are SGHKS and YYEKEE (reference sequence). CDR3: CASSPDRGDEQYF. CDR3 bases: TGTGCCAGCAGCCCCGACAGGGGGGACGAGCAGTACTTC.

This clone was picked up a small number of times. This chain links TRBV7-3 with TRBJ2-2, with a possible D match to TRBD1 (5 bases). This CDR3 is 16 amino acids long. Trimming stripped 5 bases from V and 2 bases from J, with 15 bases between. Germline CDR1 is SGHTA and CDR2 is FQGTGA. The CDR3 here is CASSAVRTFNTGELFF. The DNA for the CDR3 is TGTGCCAGCAGCGCCGTCAGGACATTCAACACCGGGGAGCTGTTTTTT.

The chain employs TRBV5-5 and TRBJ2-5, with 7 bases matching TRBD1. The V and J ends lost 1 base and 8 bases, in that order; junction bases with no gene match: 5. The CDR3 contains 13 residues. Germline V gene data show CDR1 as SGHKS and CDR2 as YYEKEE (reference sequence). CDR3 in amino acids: CASSLTGVGTQYF. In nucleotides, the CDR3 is TGTGCCAGCAGCTTGACAGGGGTTGGCACCCAGTACTTC.

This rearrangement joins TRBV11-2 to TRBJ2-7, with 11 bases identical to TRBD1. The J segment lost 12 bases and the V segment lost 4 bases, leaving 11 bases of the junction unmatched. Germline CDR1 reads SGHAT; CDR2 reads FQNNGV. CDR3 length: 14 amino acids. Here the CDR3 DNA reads TGTGCCAGCAGCTCTAGGACAGGGGGCATTCCGCGGTACTTC. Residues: CASSSRTGGIPRYF.

The CDR3 coding sequence is TGTGCCAGCAGTAATGACAGGGAAGAGACCCAGTACTTC. It codes for CASSNDREETQYF. The chain carries TRBV7-7 and TRBJ2-5, with TRBD1 matching 7 bases. The germline V gene has CDR1 SSHAT and CDR2 FNYEAQ (reference sequence). The V and J ends lost 6 bases and 3 bases, in that order; junction bases with no gene match: 4. The length of the CDR3 is 13 residues.